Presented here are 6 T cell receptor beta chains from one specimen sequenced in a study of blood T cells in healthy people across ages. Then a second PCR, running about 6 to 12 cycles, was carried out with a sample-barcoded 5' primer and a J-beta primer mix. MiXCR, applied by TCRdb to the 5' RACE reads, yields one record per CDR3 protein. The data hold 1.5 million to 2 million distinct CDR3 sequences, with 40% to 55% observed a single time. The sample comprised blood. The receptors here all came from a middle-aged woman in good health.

The CDR3 coding sequence is TGTGCCAGCAGCCCAACCGGCAGGGTCAGGGATGGCTACACCTTC. It yields the protein CASSPTGRVRDGYTF. This sequence joins TRBV7-2 and TRBJ1-2; D may be TRBD1 (5 bases). This CDR3 is 15 amino acids long. V was cut by 5 bases and J by 6 bases, with 19 bases left in between. Germline-derived CDR1 and CDR2 are SGHTA and FQGNSA.

The CDR3 sequence is CASTTTSGGAYTQYF. In DNA, the CDR3 is TGCGCCAGCACGACGACTAGCGGGGGGGCATATACGCAGTATTTT. This chain links TRBV5-1 with TRBJ2-3, with TRBD2 matching 14 bases. Losses at the gene ends were 6 bases for V and 7 bases for J; bases not matched to a gene: 7. Germline assignment: CDR1 SGHRS and CDR2 YFSETQ. The CDR3 is 15 residues long.

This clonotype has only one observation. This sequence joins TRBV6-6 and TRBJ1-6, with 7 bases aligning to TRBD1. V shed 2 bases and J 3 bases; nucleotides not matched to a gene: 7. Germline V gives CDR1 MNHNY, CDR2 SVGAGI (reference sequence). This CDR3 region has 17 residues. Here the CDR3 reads CASSYSSAGGYNSPLHF. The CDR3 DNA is TGTGCCAGCAGTTACAGTTCGGCAGGGGGCTATAATTCACCCCTCCACTTT.

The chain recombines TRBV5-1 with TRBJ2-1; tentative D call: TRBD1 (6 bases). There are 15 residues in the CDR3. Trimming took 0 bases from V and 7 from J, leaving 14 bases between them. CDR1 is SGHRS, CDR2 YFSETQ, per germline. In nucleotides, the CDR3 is TGCGCCAGCAGCTTGGTTGCAGGGGCGCGGAATGAGCAGTTCTTC. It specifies CASSLVAGARNEQFF.

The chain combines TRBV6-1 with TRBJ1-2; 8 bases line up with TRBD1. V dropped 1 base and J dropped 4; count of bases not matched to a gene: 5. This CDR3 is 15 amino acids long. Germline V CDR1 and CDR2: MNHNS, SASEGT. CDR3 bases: TGTGCCAGCAGTGAAGGGACAGGGTCGGGCTATGGCTACACCTTC. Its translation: CASSEGTGSGYGYTF.

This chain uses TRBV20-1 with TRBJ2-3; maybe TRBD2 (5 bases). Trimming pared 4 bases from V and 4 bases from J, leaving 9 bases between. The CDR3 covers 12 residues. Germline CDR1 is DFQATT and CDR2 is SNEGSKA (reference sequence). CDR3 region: CSATGGSDTQYF. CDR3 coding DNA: TGCAGTGCTACAGGAGGTTCAGATACGCAGTATTTT.